The T cell receptor beta chain under discussion was sequenced for a study of early T cells in non-severe SARS-CoV-2 infection. Across the study: Chains were not paired, and sequencing was done on bulk RNA from unsorted whole blood.

Study results and limitations: Matching against VDJdb likely underestimated virus-specific expansions, favoring anti-spike CD8.

V was shortened by 7 bases and J by 0 bases, with 15 bases between the two germline ends. Germline assignment: CDR1 SGHRS and CDR2 YFSETQ. The CDR3 contains 15 residues. Unique molecular identifiers tagged individual cDNA molecules. TCRdb re-called the 5' RACE reads with MiXCR, one entry per CDR3 protein. The table shows 60,000 or so distinct CDR3 sequences, with 10% to 15% occurring only once. Turning to this clonotype: The antigen remains unidentified.

The chain employs TRBV5-1 and TRBJ2-3, with D tentatively TRBD1 or TRBD2 (5 bases each). The sequence came from an adult who was a healthcare worker with PCR-confirmed SARS-CoV-2 infection or an uninfected control (not recorded which). The sequencing used whole blood, collected at baseline. In DNA form, the CDR3 reads TGCGCCAGCTCCAGAGGGACGACTAGCACAGATACGCAGTATTTT. It yields the protein CASSRGTTSTDTQYF.